This T cell receptor (beta chain) is from a study of blood T cell repertoires in COVID-19. Study-level background: Sites across the United States, Italy and Spain contributed samples from acute and convalescent COVID-19. T cells, B-cell-depleted T cells, or PBMCs supplied cDNA or gDNA.

Method: immunoSEQ multiplex PCR; TCRdb's copy keeps in-frame clones and lacks some. The sample records 85,000 to 130,000 clones, roughly 82% being singletons. The sequence was collected from a man aged 55 to 70 with acute or convalescent COVID-19. The sequencing sample was made of peripheral blood.

The chain's CDR3 is CASSLQGRRGSTEAFF. CDR3 coding DNA: TGTGCCAGCAGCTTACAGGGAAGGAGGGGATCCACTGAAGCTTTCTTT. The V call is TRBV11-3, the J call TRBJ1-1; TRBD1 is a possible D gene (5 bases). Germline values: CDR1 SGHNT, CDR2 YENEEA. The CDR3 loop spans 16 amino acids. V dropped 2 bases and J dropped 4 bases, with 17 bases sitting between them.